This T cell receptor beta chain derives from a study of beta chain features in type 1 diabetes. Whole-study results and caveats: Researchers report that Type 1 diabetes patients had moderately but significantly shorter TCRB CDR3s across all four CD4+ subsets.

The entirety of the isolated RNA underwent reverse transcription, so expressed TCRB transcripts were sequenced. Generated by immunoSEQ multiplex PCR, the TCRdb table keeps only in-frame clones and is missing some. The sample records hundreds of thousands of clones, more than 13% being singletons. Germline V lookup: CDR1 SSHAT, CDR2 FNYEAQ (reference sequence). The CDR3 spans 11 residues. A word on this clone: The target antigen is unknown. One end of the junction varies from germline; a read error may be responsible.

The clonotype originates from a man younger than 30 with type 1 diabetes. Sequenced sample: naive CD4+ T cells from blood. The V call is TRBV7-7, the J call TRBJ1-3; unclear D gene. CDR3 in DNA: TGTGCTAGCAGCGCCCGAAACACCATATATTTT. Encoded protein: CASSARNTIYF.